The subject of this entry is one T cell receptor beta chain. Its antigen is not identified. The record originates from a study of T cell responses to AZD1222 COVID-19 vaccine. General observations from the study: White British ancestry dominated among donors, who included more females, and clonal diversity was possibly underestimated. Once two AZD1222 doses were given, Spike-specific TCR breadth and depth went up.

Germline CDR1 and CDR2: ENHRY and SYGVKD. With 4 bases clipped from V and 5 bases from J, the junction kept 3 bases outside the gene matches. This CDR3 region has 14 residues. Generated by immunoSEQ multiplex PCR, the TCRdb table keeps only in-frame clones and is missing some. The table lists about 86,000 clones, roughly 87% of them singletons. This clonotype was obtained from an adult who received the AZD1222 COVID-19 vaccine. The rearrangement links TRBV10-3 to TRBJ1-5, with 9 nucleotides matching TRBD1. The specimen comprised peripheral blood, sampled 28 days after the second AZD1222 dose. The CDR3 here is CAISGRDRDQPQHF. For the CDR3, the DNA is TGTGCCATCAGTGGTAGGGACAGGGATCAGCCCCAGCATTTT.